Below, 6 T cell receptor beta chains from the same sample are listed, as sequenced in a study of vaccination and CD4 T cells after COVID-19. Antigens for these TCRs are unknown. At the Johns Hopkins FTIC core, DNA taken from cultured CD4+ T cells was sequenced by way of the Oncomine TCR Beta short-read assay. A single record per CDR3 protein comes from TCRdb applying MiXCR to the PCR reads. The table shows roughly 14,000 distinct CDR3 sequences, with 24% occurring only once. Treatment specified: roughly 10-day PBMC culture with coronavirus spike peptide pools or control peptides (ViraFEST assay). The source material was CD4+ T cells from blood, cultured in vitro, sampled after SARS-CoV-2 vaccination. The receptors here all came from a human donor who had recovered from COVID-19.

The DNA for the CDR3 is TGCAGTGCCGCGGCCGGGGAGCTGTTTTTT. Encoded protein: CSAAAGELFF. V and J are TRBV20-1 and TRBJ2-2; D uncertain. The CDR3 contains 10 residues. The V and J ends lost 6 bases and 6 bases respectively, with 5 bases between them. Germline CDR1 DFQATT, CDR2 SNEGSKA (reference sequence).

This clonotype was seen only a few times. The rearrangement uses TRBV18 and TRBJ2-7, with a tentative D call TRBD2 (5 bases). Germline V gene data show CDR1 as KGHSH and CDR2 as LQKENI. This CDR3 spans 15 amino acids. V lost 1 base to trimming and J lost 3 bases, with 13 bases between them. CDR3 in DNA: TGTGCCAGCTCACCACTGAGGGAGACTCACTACGAGCAGTACTTC. Protein product: CASSPLRETHYEQYF.

This clonotype was detected a few times. The chain employs TRBV19 and TRBJ2-5, with 10 bases that match TRBD1. The CDR3 is 14 amino acids. Trimming took 5 bases from V and 5 from J; bases not matched to a gene: 5. Per the germline V gene, CDR1 is LNHDA and CDR2 is SQIVND (reference sequence). CDR3 coding DNA: TGTGCCAGTAGTCTGACAGGGGGCGGGGAGACCCAGTACTTC. It codes for CASSLTGGGETQYF.

The chain carries TRBV28 and TRBJ1-5; 7 bases line up with TRBD1. V gave up 6 bases and J gave up 6 bases; unmatched junction bases: 2. CDR3 length equals 12 residues. Germline V CDR1 and CDR2: MDHEN, SYDVKM. The CDR3 region is CASSSGGQPQHF. CDR3 bases: TGTGCCAGCAGCTCAGGGGGTCAGCCCCAGCATTTT.

A remark on this clonotype: In this CDR3 the conserved last residue, phenylalanine or tryptophan, is missing, so a read error is likely. The rearrangement joins TRBV7-2 to TRBJ1-2; TRBD1 agrees at 7 bases. J lost 0 bases, V lost 4 bases, and 5 bases had no gene match. The germline V gene encodes CDR1 SGHTA and CDR2 FQGNSA. The CDR3 totals 15 residues. The CDR3 DNA reads as TGTGCCAGCAGCTACTCCGGGACAGCTAACTATGGCTACACCCTC. The encoded protein is CASSYSGTANYGYTL.

The gene calls are TRBV11-2 and TRBJ2-2; D is ambiguous. CDR3 length: 16 amino acids. The V end was cut by 5 bases, the J end by 1 base, with 14 bases between. Per the germline V gene, CDR1 is SGHAT and CDR2 is FQNNGV. DNA for the CDR3: TGTGCCAGCAGCCCCCGGGCCGCCTGGAACACCGGGGAGCTGTTTTTT. Translating it yields CASSPRAAWNTGELFF.